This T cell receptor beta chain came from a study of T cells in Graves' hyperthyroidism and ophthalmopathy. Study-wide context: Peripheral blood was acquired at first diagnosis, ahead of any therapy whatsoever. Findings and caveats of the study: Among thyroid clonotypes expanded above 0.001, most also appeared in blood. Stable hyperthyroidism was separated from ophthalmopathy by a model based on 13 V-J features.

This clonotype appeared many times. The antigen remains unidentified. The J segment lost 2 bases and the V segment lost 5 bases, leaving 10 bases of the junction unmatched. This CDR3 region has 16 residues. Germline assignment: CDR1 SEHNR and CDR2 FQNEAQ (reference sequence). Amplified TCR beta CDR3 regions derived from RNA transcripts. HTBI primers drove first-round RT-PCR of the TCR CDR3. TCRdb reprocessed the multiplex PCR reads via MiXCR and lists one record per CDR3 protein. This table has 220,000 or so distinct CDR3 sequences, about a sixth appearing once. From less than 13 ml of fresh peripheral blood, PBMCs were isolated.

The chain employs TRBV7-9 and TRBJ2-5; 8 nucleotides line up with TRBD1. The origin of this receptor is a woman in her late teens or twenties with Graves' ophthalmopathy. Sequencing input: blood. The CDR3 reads CASSAGQGGWQETQYF. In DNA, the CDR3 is TGTGCCAGCAGCGCTGGACAGGGAGGTTGGCAAGAGACCCAGTACTTC.